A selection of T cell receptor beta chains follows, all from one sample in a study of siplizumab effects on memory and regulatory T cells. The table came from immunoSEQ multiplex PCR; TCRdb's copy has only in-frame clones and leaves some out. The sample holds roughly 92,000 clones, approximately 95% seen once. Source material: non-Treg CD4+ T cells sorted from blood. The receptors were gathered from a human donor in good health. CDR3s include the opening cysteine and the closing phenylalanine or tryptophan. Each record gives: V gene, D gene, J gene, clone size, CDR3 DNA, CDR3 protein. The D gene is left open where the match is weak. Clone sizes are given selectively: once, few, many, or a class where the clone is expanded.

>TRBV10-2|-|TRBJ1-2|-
TGCGCCAGCAGTGAACCACTTACTTTAGCTAACTATGGCTACACCTTC
CASSEPLTLANYGYTF
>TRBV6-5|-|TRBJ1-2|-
TGTGCCAGCAGCCAAAGAAGGGGTGGCTACACCTTC
CASSQRRGGYTF
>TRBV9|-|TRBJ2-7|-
TGTGCCAGCAGCGCTGATCGGGGGGCCGCCTCCTACGAGCAGTACTTC
CASSADRGAASYEQYF
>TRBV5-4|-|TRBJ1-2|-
TGTGCCAGCAGCTCAGGTTCGCTCAGCTATGGCTACACCTTC
CASSSGSLSYGYTF
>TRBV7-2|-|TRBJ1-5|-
TGTGCCAGCAGCTTAAACCGGGACGTCAATCAGCCCCAGCATTTT
CASSLNRDVNQPQHF
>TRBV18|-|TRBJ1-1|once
TGTGCCAGCTCACCAGGGATGAACACTGAAGCTTTCTTT
CASSPGMNTEAFF
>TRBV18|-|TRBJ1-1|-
TGTGCCAGCTCACCACTTGAGAATGTAGGCACTGAAGCTTTCTTT
CASSPLENVGTEAFF
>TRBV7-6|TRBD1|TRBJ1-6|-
TGTGCCAGCAGCTTAGGCACAGGGACAGTAAATTCACCCCTCCACTTT
CASSLGTGTVNSPLHF
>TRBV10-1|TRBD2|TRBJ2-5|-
TGCGCCAGCAGTGGACTAGCGGTACAAGAGACCCAGTACTTC
CASSGLAVQETQYF
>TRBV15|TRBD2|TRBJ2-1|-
TGTGCCCGAAGTGGGGGGGACAATGAGCAGTTCTTC
CARSGGDNEQFF
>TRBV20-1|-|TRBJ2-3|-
TGCAGTGCATTACGGGGTGATACGCAGTATTTT
CSALRGDTQYF
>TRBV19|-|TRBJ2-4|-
TGTGCCAGTAGTATCACAGGCCTCGCCAAAAACATTCAGTACTTC
CASSITGLAKNIQYF
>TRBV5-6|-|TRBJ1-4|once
TGTGCCAGCAGCTGGGGCAGGGGAAATGAAAAACTGTTTTTT
CASSWGRGNEKLFF
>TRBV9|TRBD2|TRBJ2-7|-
TGTGCCAGCAGCGTAGAGGGGGTAGCGGGACCGTACGAGCAGTACTTC
CASSVEGVAGPYEQYF
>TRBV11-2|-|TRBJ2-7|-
TGTGCCAGCAGCTTAGAAGCCGTATGGGGGGCGTCGATCTACGAGCAGTACTTC
CASSLEAVWGASIYEQYF
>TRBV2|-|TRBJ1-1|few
TGTGCCAGCAGTGAACAGAACACTGAAGCTTTCTTT
CASSEQNTEAFF
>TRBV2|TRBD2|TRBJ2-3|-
TGTGCCAGCAGTGCGGGACTAGCGGGGGGAAACACAGATACGCAGTATTTT
CASSAGLAGGNTDTQYF
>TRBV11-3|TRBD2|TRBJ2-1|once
TGTGCCAGCAGCCCCGGACTAGCGGGACCTACCCTTTGGTACAATGAGCAGTTCTTC
CASSPGLAGPTLWYNEQFF
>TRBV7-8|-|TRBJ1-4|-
TGTGCCAGCAGCTTAGGGGGCCGGGAAAAACTGTTTTTT
CASSLGGREKLFF
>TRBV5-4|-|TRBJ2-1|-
TGTGCCAGCAGCCCGGACCGGCTGGGGGACAATGAGCAGTTCTTC
CASSPDRLGDNEQFF